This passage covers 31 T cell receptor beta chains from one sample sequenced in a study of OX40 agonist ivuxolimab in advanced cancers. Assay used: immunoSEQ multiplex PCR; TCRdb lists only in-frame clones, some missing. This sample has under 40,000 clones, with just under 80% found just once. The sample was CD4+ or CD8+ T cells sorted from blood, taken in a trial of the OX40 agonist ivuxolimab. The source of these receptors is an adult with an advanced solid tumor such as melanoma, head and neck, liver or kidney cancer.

For the CDR3, the DNA is TGTGCCAGCTCCGGACAGACCCGCTACAATGGCTACACCTTC. It yields the protein CASSGQTRYNGYTF. The V and J genes are TRBV5-4 and TRBJ1-2, with a weak D call TRBD1 (6 bases). CDR1 SGHNT and CDR2 YYREEE come from the germline V gene (reference sequence). The CDR3 has 14 residues. The V end was cut by 7 bases, the J end by 6 bases, with 19 bases between. The full variable domain, with the rest looked up from reference TRBV5-4 and TRBJ1-2, is ETGVTQSPTHLIKTRGQQVTLRCSSQSGHNTVSWYQQALGQGPQFIFQYYREEENGRGNFPPRFSGLQFPNYSSELNVNALELDDSALYLCASSGQTRYNGYTFGSGTRLTVV.

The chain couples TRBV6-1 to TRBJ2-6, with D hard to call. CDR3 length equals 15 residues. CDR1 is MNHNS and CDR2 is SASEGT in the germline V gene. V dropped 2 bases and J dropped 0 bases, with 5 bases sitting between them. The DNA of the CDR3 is TGTGCCAGCAGTGAAATGCTCTCTGGGGCCAACGTCCTGACTTTC. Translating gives CASSEMLSGANVLTF.

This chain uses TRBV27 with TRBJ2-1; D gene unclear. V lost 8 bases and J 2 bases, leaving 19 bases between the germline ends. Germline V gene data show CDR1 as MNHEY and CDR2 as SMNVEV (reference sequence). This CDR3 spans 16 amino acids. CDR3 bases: TGTGCCAGCGCCCCGCCCGAAGGCGCCGCCTACAATGAGCAGTTCTTC. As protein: CASAPPEGAAYNEQFF.

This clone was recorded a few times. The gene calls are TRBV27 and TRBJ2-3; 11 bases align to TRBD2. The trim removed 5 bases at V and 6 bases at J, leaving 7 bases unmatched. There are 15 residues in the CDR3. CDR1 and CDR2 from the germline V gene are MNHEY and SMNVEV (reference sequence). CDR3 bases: TGTGCCAGCAGTATCGGGACTAGCGGTATCGATACGCAGTATTTT. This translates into CASSIGTSGIDTQYF.

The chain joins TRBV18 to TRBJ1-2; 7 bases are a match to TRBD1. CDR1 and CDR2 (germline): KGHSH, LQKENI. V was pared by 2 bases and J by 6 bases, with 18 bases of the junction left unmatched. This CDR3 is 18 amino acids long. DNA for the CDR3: TGTGCCAGCTCACCAAAGCGACAGGGAACCCACCCAGGGGATGGCTACACCTTC. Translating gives CASSPKRQGTHPGDGYTF.

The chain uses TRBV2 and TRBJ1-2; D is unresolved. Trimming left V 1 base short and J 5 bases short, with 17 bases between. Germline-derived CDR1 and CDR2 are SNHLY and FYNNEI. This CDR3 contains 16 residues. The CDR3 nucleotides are TGTGCCAGCAGTGAAGAGGGCCGACAAACGGGGTATGGCTACACCTTC. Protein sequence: CASSEEGRQTGYGYTF. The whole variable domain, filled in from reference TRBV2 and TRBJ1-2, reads EPEVTQTPSHQVTQMGQEVILRCVPISNHLYFYWYRQILGQKVEFLVSFYNNEISEKSEIFDDQFSVERPDGSNFTLKIRSTKLEDSAMYFCASSEEGRQTGYGYTFGSGTRLTVV.

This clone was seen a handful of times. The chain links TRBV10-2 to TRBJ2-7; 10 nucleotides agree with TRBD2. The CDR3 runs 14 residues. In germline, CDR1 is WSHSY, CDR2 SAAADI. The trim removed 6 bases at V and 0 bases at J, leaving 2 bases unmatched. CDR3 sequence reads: CASSPSGSSYEQYF. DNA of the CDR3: TGCGCCAGCAGCCCTAGCGGGAGCTCCTACGAGCAGTACTTC.

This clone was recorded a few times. The CDR3: CASRRGPGTEAFF. CDR3 in DNA: TGTGCCAGCCGTCGGGGGCCGGGCACTGAAGCTTTCTTT. This chain uses TRBV27 with TRBJ1-1; a weak D match, TRBD1 (6 bases). V dropped 8 bases and J dropped 4 bases, with 14 bases sitting between them. This CDR3 has 13 amino acids. CDR1 is MNHEY, CDR2 SMNVEV, per germline (reference sequence).

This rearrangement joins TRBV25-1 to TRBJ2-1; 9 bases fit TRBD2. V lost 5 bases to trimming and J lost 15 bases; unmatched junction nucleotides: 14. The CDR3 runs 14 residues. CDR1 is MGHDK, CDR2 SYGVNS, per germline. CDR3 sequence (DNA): TGTGCCAGCAGTTCGCTTGGTACGGCGGGAGGGCCGTTCTTC. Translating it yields CASSSLGTAGGPFF.

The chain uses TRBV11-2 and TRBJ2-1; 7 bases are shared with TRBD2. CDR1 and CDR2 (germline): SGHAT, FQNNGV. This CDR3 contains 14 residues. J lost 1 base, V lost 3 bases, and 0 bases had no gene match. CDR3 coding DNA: TGTGCCAGCAGCTTGGGGGGGTCCTACAATGAGCAGTTCTTC. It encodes CASSLGGSYNEQFF.

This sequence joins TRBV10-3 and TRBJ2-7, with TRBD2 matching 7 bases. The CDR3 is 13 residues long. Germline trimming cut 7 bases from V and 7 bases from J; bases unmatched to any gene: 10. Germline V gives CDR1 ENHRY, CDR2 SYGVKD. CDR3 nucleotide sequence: TGTGCCATCACCGGGACTACCTTCGGGGAGCAGTACTTC. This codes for CAITGTTFGEQYF.

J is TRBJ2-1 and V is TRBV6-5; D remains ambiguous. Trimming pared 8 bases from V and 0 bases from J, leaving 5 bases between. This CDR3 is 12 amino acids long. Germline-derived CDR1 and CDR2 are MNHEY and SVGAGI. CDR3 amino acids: CASGSSYNEQFF. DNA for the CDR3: TGTGCCAGCGGAAGCTCCTACAATGAGCAGTTCTTC.

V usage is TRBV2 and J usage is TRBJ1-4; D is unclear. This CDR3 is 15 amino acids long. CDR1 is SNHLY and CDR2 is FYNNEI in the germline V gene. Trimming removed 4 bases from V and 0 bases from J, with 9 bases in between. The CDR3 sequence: CASSGPGTTNEKLFF. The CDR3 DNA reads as TGTGCCAGCAGTGGACCGGGAACAACTAATGAAAAACTGTTTTTT. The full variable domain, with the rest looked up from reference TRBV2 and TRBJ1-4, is EPEVTQTPSHQVTQMGQEVILRCVPISNHLYFYWYRQILGQKVEFLVSFYNNEISEKSEIFDDQFSVERPDGSNFTLKIRSTKLEDSAMYFCASSGPGTTNEKLFFGSGTQLSVL.

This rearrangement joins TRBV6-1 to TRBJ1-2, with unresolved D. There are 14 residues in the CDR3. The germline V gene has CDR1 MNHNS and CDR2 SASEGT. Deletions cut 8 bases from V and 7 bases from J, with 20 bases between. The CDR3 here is CASSADHQIGGYTF. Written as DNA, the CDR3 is TGTGCCAGCTCGGCCGACCACCAAATCGGTGGCTACACCTTC.

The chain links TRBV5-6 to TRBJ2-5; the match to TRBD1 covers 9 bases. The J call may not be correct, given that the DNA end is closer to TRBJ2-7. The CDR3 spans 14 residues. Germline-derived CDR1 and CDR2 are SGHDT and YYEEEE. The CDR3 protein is CASSFRDRVGEQYF. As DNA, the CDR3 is TGTGCCAGCAGCTTCCGGGACAGGGTAGGCGAGCAGTACTTC.

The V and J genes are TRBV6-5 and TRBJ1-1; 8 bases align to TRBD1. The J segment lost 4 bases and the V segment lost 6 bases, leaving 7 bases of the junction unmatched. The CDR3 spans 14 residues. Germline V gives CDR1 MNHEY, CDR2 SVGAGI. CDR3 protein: CASRLGTGGTEAFF. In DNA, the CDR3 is TGTGCCAGCAGACTCGGGACAGGCGGCACTGAAGCTTTCTTT.

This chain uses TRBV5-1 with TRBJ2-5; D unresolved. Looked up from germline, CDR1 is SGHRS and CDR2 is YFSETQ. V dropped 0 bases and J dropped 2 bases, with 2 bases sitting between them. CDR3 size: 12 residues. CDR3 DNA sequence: TGCGCCAGCAGCTTGGTACAAGAGACCCAGTACTTC. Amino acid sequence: CASSLVQETQYF.

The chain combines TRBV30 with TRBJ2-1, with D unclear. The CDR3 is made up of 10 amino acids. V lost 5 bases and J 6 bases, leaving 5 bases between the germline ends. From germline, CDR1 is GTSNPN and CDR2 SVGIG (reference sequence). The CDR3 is CAWGPNEQFF. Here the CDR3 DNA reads TGTGCCTGGGGGCCCAATGAGCAGTTCTTC.

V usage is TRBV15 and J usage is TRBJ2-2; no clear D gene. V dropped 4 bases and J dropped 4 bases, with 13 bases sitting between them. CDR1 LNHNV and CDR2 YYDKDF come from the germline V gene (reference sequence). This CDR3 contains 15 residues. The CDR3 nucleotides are TGTGCCACCAGCATCCGCGGTGGTATCACCGGGGAGCTGTTTTTT. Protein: CATSIRGGITGELFF.

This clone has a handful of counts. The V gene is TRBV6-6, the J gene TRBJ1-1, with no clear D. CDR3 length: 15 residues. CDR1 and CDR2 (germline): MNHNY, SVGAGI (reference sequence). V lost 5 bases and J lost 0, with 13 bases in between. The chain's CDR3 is CASSPRQVMNTEAFF. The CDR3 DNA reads TGTGCCAGCAGTCCCAGGCAAGTCATGAACACTGAAGCTTTCTTT.

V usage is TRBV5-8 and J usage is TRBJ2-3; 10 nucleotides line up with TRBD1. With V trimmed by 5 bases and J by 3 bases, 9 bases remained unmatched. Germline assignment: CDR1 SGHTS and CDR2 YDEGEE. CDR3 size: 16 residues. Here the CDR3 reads CASRPGQGGRTDTQYF. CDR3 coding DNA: TGTGCCAGCAGACCCGGACAGGGGGGAAGGACAGATACGCAGTATTTT. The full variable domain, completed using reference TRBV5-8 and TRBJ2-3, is EAGVTQSPTHLIKTRGQQATLRCSPISGHTSVYWYQQALGLGLQFLLWYDEGEERNRGNFPPRFSGRQFPNYSSELNVNALELEDSALYLCASRPGQGGRTDTQYFGPGTRLTVL.

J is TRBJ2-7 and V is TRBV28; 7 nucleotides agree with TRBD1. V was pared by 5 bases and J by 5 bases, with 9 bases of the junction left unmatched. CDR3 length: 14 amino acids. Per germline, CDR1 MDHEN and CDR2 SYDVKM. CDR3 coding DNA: TGTGCCAGCAGTGCCGCCAGGGGGAGTAACGAGCAGTACTTC. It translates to CASSAARGSNEQYF.

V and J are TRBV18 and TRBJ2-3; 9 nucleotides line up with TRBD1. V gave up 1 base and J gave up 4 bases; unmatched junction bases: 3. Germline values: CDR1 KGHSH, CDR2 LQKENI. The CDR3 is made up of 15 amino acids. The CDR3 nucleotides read TGTGCCAGCTCACCACTGGGGACAGGGCCAGATACGCAGTATTTT. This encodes CASSPLGTGPDTQYF.

Here the CDR3 DNA reads TGTGCCAGCAGCCCCCCAGGGCTCTACGAGCAGTACTTC. This codes for CASSPPGLYEQYF. The gene calls are TRBV7-9 and TRBJ2-5; maybe TRBD1 (5 bases). The end of the DNA fits TRBJ2-7 better, so the J call may be wrong. CDR3 length: 13 amino acids. Germline V gene lookup returns CDR1 SEHNR and CDR2 FQNEAQ (reference sequence).

CDR3 sequence: CASSQARRYGYTF. As DNA, the CDR3 is TGTGCCAGCAGCCAAGCGAGGAGGTATGGCTACACCTTC. The rearrangement joins TRBV6-6 to TRBJ1-2; D remains ambiguous. CDR1 and CDR2 from the germline V gene are MNHNY and SVGAGI (reference sequence). CDR3 length equals 13 residues. With 6 bases removed from V and 5 bases from J, the gap between germline ends came to 13 bases.

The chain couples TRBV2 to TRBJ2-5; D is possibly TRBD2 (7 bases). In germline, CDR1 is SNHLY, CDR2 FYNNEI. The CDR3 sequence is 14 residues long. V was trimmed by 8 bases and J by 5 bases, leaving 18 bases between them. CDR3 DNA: TGTGCCAGCCGCAGGGAGGGGGGGAAGGAGACCCAGTACTTC. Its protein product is CASRREGGKETQYF.

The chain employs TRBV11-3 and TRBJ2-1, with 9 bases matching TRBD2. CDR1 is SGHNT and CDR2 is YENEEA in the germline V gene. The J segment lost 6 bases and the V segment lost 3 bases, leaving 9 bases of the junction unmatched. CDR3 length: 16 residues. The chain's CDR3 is CASSFSSGTFFNEQFF. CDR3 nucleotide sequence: TGTGCCAGCAGCTTTTCTAGCGGGACTTTTTTCAATGAGCAGTTCTTC.

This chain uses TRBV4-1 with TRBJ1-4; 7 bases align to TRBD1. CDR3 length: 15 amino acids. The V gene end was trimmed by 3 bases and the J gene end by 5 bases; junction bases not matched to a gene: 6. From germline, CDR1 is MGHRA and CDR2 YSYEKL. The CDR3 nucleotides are TGCGCCAGCAGCCACCCCGACAGGGAGAATGAAAAACTGTTTTTT. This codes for CASSHPDRENEKLFF.

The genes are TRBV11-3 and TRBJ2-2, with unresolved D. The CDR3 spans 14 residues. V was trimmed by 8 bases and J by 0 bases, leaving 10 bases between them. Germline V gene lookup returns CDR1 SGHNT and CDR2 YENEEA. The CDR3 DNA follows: TGTGCCAGCGGCCGGGCGGCGAACACCGGGGAGCTGTTTTTT. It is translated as CASGRAANTGELFF.

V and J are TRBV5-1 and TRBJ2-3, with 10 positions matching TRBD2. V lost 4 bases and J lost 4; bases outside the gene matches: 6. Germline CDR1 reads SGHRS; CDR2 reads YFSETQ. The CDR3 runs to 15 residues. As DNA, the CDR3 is TGCGCCAGCAGCCCTCCGGGACTAGCGTCAGATACGCAGTATTTT. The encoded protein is CASSPPGLASDTQYF.

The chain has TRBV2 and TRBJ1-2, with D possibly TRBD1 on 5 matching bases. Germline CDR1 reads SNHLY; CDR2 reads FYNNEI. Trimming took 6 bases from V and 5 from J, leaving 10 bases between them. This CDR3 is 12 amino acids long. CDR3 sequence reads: CASRAEGYGYTF. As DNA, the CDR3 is TGTGCCAGCAGGGCTGAGGGGTATGGCTACACCTTC.